The entry that follows covers one T cell receptor beta chain sequence. These data belong to a study of cytomegalovirus exposure and HLA in healthy donors. Germline-derived CDR1 and CDR2 are MGHRA and YSYEKL. This CDR3 region has 15 residues. V gave up 4 bases and J gave up 5 bases; unmatched junction bases: 7. Produced via immunoSEQ multiplex PCR; TCRdb's table is partial and in-frame only. This sample has more than 150,000 clones, with 75% to 90% found just once. Sequenced input: PBMCs. The TCR originated in a man aged 18 to 29 in good health and CMV-seropositive. The chain links TRBV4-1 to TRBJ2-7; TRBD2 matches at 11 bases. The CDR3 reads CASSLTSGSFDEQYF. Here the CDR3 DNA reads TGCGCCAGCAGCCTTACTAGCGGGAGTTTTGACGAGCAGTACTTC.